This TCR beta chain was sequenced during a study of T-cell memory formation after mild COVID-19. Study-wide results and limits: Memory cells collected pre-infection included some clones that later responded, suggesting cross-reactive memory joined. For second-wave clones that peaked at day 37, SARS-CoV-2 specificity went unverified.

A single record per CDR3 protein comes from TCRdb applying MiXCR to the 5' RACE reads. Here the sample spans 350,000 to 450,000 distinct CDR3 sequences, over 13% being singletons. The CDR3 sequence is 15 residues long. Trimming at V came to 6 bases and at J to 1 base, leaving 3 bases not matched to a gene. Germline-derived CDR1 and CDR2 are MNHNS and SASEGT. The sample holds a few counts of this clonotype. The target antigen is unknown. The chain joins TRBV6-1 to TRBJ2-5; 12 positions match TRBD2. The sample consisted of PBMCs or a T cell subset sorted from them (not recorded which). The sequence was obtained from a man aged 18 to 29 who had mild COVID-19 (a few samples of this study predate the infection). Cell type and time point are not known. The CDR3: CASRRLAGAQETQYF. DNA of the CDR3: TGTGCCAGCAGAAGACTAGCGGGGGCCCAAGAGACCCAGTACTTC.